This TCR beta chain was found in a study of blood T cell repertoires in COVID-19. Study overall: Samples taken during acute and convalescent COVID-19 were collected in the United States, Italy and Spain.

This table comes from immunoSEQ multiplex PCR, and its TCRdb copy is limited to in-frame clones, with some not included. The profile covers 370,000 or so clones, with approximately 77% appearing a single time and more than 0.95% taken by the ten largest. This CDR3 region has 16 residues. Trimming took off 1 base at V and 2 bases at J, with 14 bases between the two ends. CDR1 and CDR2 (germline): SGHDN, FVKESK. The sample was peripheral blood. The source of this sequence is a human donor with acute or convalescent COVID-19. The donor label of this sample is uncertain. V and J are TRBV14 and TRBJ2-5; D may be TRBD2 (6 bases). The CDR3: CASSQVPSVLQETQYF. For the CDR3, the DNA is TGTGCCAGCAGCCAAGTCCCTAGCGTACTACAAGAGACCCAGTACTTC.